This is a list of T cell receptor beta chains from one sample in a study of blood T cell dynamics during melanoma immunotherapy. Sequencing was performed with immunoSEQ multiplex PCR; in TCRdb, only in-frame clones are kept and a portion is missing. The repertoire has fewer than 1,500 clones, roughly 69% of them found once; the top ten carry around 30%. Material: central memory CD8+ T cells from blood, obtained from a patient treated with checkpoint blockade. The receptors stem from a human donor with melanoma. CDR3s include the opening cysteine and the closing phenylalanine or tryptophan. Fields, in order: J gene, V gene, D gene, clone size, CDR3 protein, CDR3 DNA. D genes are given only for firm matches. Rows may omit the clone size; those that give it use once, few, many or a size class.

j_call: TRBJ2-7
v_call: TRBV7-2
d_call: -
clone_size: -
cdr3_aa: CASSLWATYEQYF
cdr3_nt: TGTGCCAGCAGCTTATGGGCAACCTACGAGCAGTACTTC

j_call: TRBJ2-5
v_call: TRBV4-1
d_call: -
clone_size: -
cdr3_aa: CASSQVLAPEETQYF
cdr3_nt: TGCGCCAGCAGCCAAGTTTTAGCGCCAGAAGAGACCCAGTACTTC

j_call: TRBJ2-4
v_call: TRBV4-3
d_call: TRBD1
clone_size: -
cdr3_aa: CASSQGTGIANIQYF
cdr3_nt: TGCGCCAGCAGCCAAGGGACAGGGATCGCAAACATTCAGTACTTC

j_call: TRBJ2-7
v_call: TRBV4-1
d_call: TRBD1
clone_size: large
cdr3_aa: CASSRIGTEAEQYF
cdr3_nt: TGCGCCAGCAGCCGGATAGGGACAGAGGCCGAGCAGTACTTC

j_call: TRBJ2-3
v_call: TRBV6-1
d_call: TRBD2
clone_size: -
cdr3_aa: CASSEDLGLAFRF
cdr3_nt: TGTGCCAGCAGTGAAGATTTGGGACTAGCTTTTCGGTTT

j_call: TRBJ1-1
v_call: TRBV28
d_call: -
clone_size: -
cdr3_aa: CASLGTGRDTEAFF
cdr3_nt: TGTGCCAGCCTCGGGACCGGGAGGGACACTGAAGCTTTCTTT

j_call: TRBJ2-7
v_call: TRBV28
d_call: -
clone_size: -
cdr3_aa: CASSLSEQYF
cdr3_nt: TGTGCCAGCAGTTTAAGCGAGCAGTACTTC

j_call: TRBJ2-7
v_call: TRBV14
d_call: TRBD2
clone_size: -
cdr3_aa: CASSPLAGPYEQYF
cdr3_nt: TGTGCCAGCAGCCCGCTAGCGGGACCCTACGAGCAGTACTTC

j_call: TRBJ1-1
v_call: TRBV6-5
d_call: -
clone_size: -
cdr3_aa: CASSYSGTLNTEAFF
cdr3_nt: TGTGCCAGCAGTTACTCGGGAACTCTAAACACTGAAGCTTTCTTT

j_call: TRBJ2-1
v_call: TRBV4-3
d_call: TRBD1
clone_size: -
cdr3_aa: CASSLQGQAYNEQFF
cdr3_nt: TGCGCCAGCAGCCTGCAGGGACAGGCCTACAATGAGCAGTTCTTC

j_call: TRBJ2-7
v_call: TRBV4-2
d_call: TRBD2
clone_size: -
cdr3_aa: CASSQDQAGAGEQYF
cdr3_nt: TGTGCCAGCAGCCAAGATCAAGCGGGGGCAGGGGAGCAGTACTTC

j_call: TRBJ1-1
v_call: TRBV7-7
d_call: -
clone_size: -
cdr3_aa: CASSLTLNTEAFF
cdr3_nt: TGTGCTAGCAGCTTAACACTGAACACTGAAGCTTTCTTT

j_call: TRBJ2-2
v_call: TRBV4-3
d_call: -
clone_size: -
cdr3_aa: CASSQGYRVDTGELFF
cdr3_nt: TGCGCCAGCAGCCAAGGTTATAGAGTAGACACCGGGGAGCTGTTTTTT

j_call: TRBJ2-2
v_call: TRBV5-4
d_call: -
clone_size: -
cdr3_aa: CASSAQSNGELFF
cdr3_nt: TGTGCCAGCAGCGCCCAAAGTAACGGGGAGCTGTTTTTT

j_call: TRBJ1-5
v_call: TRBV27
d_call: -
clone_size: -
cdr3_aa: CASSLTAYQPQHF
cdr3_nt: TGTGCCAGCAGTTTAACAGCCTATCAGCCCCAGCATTTT

j_call: TRBJ1-1
v_call: TRBV27
d_call: -
clone_size: -
cdr3_aa: CASSLSPGYGQNTEAFF
cdr3_nt: TGTGCCAGCAGTTTAAGCCCTGGTTACGGTCAGAACACTGAAGCTTTCTTT

j_call: TRBJ1-2
v_call: TRBV27
d_call: TRBD1
clone_size: -
cdr3_aa: CASSSLGQGRAGYTF
cdr3_nt: TGTGCCAGCAGTTCGCTGGGACAGGGGAGGGCAGGCTACACCTTC

j_call: TRBJ1-2
v_call: TRBV7-7
d_call: -
clone_size: -
cdr3_aa: CASSRKFKCRTYGYTF
cdr3_nt: TGTGCCAGCAGCAGAAAATTTAAGTGCCGGACCTATGGCTACACCTTC

j_call: TRBJ2-1
v_call: TRBV5-4
d_call: TRBD2
clone_size: -
cdr3_aa: CASLAGESSYNEQFF
cdr3_nt: TGTGCCAGTCTAGCGGGAGAGAGCTCCTACAATGAGCAGTTCTTC

j_call: TRBJ2-5
v_call: TRBV7-8
d_call: -
clone_size: -
cdr3_aa: CASSLQMGHGSGEQYF
cdr3_nt: TGTGCCAGCAGCTTACAGATGGGACACGGTTCCGGAGAGCAGTACTTC

j_call: TRBJ2-2
v_call: TRBV23-1
d_call: -
clone_size: -
cdr3_aa: CASSQQGYTGELFF
cdr3_nt: TGCGCCAGCAGTCAACAGGGGTACACCGGGGAGCTGTTTTTT

j_call: TRBJ2-5
v_call: TRBV11-2
d_call: -
clone_size: -
cdr3_aa: CASSFGDRNQETQYF
cdr3_nt: TGTGCCAGCAGCTTCGGCGACAGGAACCAAGAGACCCAGTACTTC

j_call: TRBJ2-7
v_call: TRBV7-2
d_call: TRBD2
clone_size: -
cdr3_aa: CASSLPTSGRSTIYEQYF
cdr3_nt: TGTGCCAGCAGCTTACCGACTAGCGGGAGGTCCACAATCTACGAGCAGTACTTC

j_call: TRBJ1-1
v_call: TRBV4-3
d_call: -
clone_size: -
cdr3_aa: CASSQEQQMNTEAFF
cdr3_nt: TGCGCCAGCAGCCAAGAGCAACAGATGAACACTGAAGCTTTCTTT

j_call: TRBJ1-2
v_call: TRBV19
d_call: TRBD1
clone_size: -
cdr3_aa: CASRTGSRGYTF
cdr3_nt: TGTGCCAGTAGGACAGGGAGCCGTGGCTACACCTTC

j_call: TRBJ2-7
v_call: TRBV4-3
d_call: -
clone_size: few
cdr3_aa: CASSQGTGPTVTYEQYF
cdr3_nt: TGCGCCAGCAGCCAAGGAACTGGCCCAACCGTTACCTACGAGCAGTACTTC

j_call: TRBJ2-7
v_call: TRBV28
d_call: TRBD1
clone_size: -
cdr3_aa: CASSFSGGDREQYF
cdr3_nt: TGTGCCAGCAGTTTTTCAGGGGGAGATCGGGAGCAGTACTTC

j_call: TRBJ2-1
v_call: TRBV9
d_call: -
clone_size: -
cdr3_aa: CASSGGTTKPHNEQFF
cdr3_nt: TGTGCCAGCAGCGGGGGCACGACCAAACCACACAATGAGCAGTTCTTC

j_call: TRBJ1-1
v_call: TRBV27
d_call: -
clone_size: -
cdr3_aa: CASSSLSQGMNTEAFF
cdr3_nt: TGTGCCAGCAGTTCACTCTCACAGGGCATGAACACTGAAGCTTTCTTT

j_call: TRBJ2-1
v_call: TRBV7-9
d_call: -
clone_size: -
cdr3_aa: CASSNGRLGGNEQFF
cdr3_nt: TGTGCCAGCAGTAACGGACGCCTGGGGGGCAATGAGCAGTTCTTC

j_call: TRBJ2-1
v_call: TRBV7-6
d_call: TRBD1
clone_size: few
cdr3_aa: CASSQVRDRVFLEQFF
cdr3_nt: TGTGCCAGCAGCCAAGTCCGGGACAGGGTTTTTCTTGAGCAGTTCTTC

j_call: TRBJ2-1
v_call: TRBV10-3
d_call: TRBD1
clone_size: -
cdr3_aa: CAISEPGISGGDEQFF
cdr3_nt: TGTGCCATCAGTGAGCCCGGGATTTCAGGGGGCGATGAGCAGTTCTTC

j_call: TRBJ2-1
v_call: TRBV2
d_call: TRBD2
clone_size: -
cdr3_aa: CATPGLAGQSSYNEQFF
cdr3_nt: TGTGCCACGCCGGGACTAGCGGGCCAGAGCTCCTACAATGAGCAGTTCTTC

j_call: TRBJ1-6
v_call: TRBV4-3
d_call: -
clone_size: -
cdr3_aa: CASSQDGENSPLHF
cdr3_nt: TGCGCCAGCAGCCAAGATGGGGAAAATTCACCCCTCCACTTT

j_call: TRBJ2-1
v_call: TRBV7-9
d_call: -
clone_size: -
cdr3_aa: CASSTRTTSYNEQFF
cdr3_nt: TGTGCCAGCAGCACACGGACAACGTCCTACAATGAGCAGTTCTTC

j_call: TRBJ1-4
v_call: TRBV11-2
d_call: -
clone_size: -
cdr3_aa: CASSPGSNEKLFF
cdr3_nt: TGTGCCAGCAGCCCGGGATCTAATGAAAAACTGTTTTTT

j_call: TRBJ2-5
v_call: TRBV7-3
d_call: TRBD2
clone_size: -
cdr3_aa: CASSPTGGPEYF
cdr3_nt: TGTGCCAGCAGCCCGACGGGAGGGCCTGAGTACTTC

j_call: TRBJ1-5
v_call: TRBV6-5
d_call: -
clone_size: -
cdr3_aa: CASRKTGRNQPQHF
cdr3_nt: TGTGCCAGCAGGAAGACAGGCCGCAATCAGCCCCAGCATTTT

j_call: TRBJ1-5
v_call: TRBV12-5
d_call: -
clone_size: -
cdr3_aa: CASGLVRGGGQPQHF
cdr3_nt: TGTGCTAGTGGTTTGGTTCGGGGAGGGGGTCAGCCCCAGCATTTT

j_call: TRBJ2-2
v_call: TRBV9
d_call: -
clone_size: -
cdr3_aa: CASSVFGTGELFF
cdr3_nt: TGTGCCAGCAGCGTATTTGGGACCGGGGAGCTGTTTTTT

j_call: TRBJ2-1
v_call: TRBV6-5
d_call: -
clone_size: -
cdr3_aa: CASSKLSSYNEQFF
cdr3_nt: TGTGCCAGCAGTAAACTCAGCTCCTACAATGAGCAGTTCTTC

j_call: TRBJ1-3
v_call: TRBV11-3
d_call: TRBD1
clone_size: -
cdr3_aa: CASSLDTGGAGNTIYF
cdr3_nt: TGTGCCAGCAGCTTAGACACAGGGGGCGCCGGAAACACCATATATTTT

j_call: TRBJ2-1
v_call: TRBV6-4
d_call: -
clone_size: few
cdr3_aa: CASRPEPAGYNEQFF
cdr3_nt: TGTGCCAGCAGACCCGAGCCGGCGGGATACAATGAGCAGTTCTTC

j_call: TRBJ2-7
v_call: TRBV19
d_call: -
clone_size: -
cdr3_aa: CASSIGSYEQYF
cdr3_nt: TGTGCCAGTAGTATAGGGTCCTACGAGCAGTACTTC

j_call: TRBJ2-7
v_call: TRBV2
d_call: -
clone_size: few
cdr3_aa: CASSDLLSYEQYF
cdr3_nt: TGTGCCAGCAGTGATCTCCTTTCCTACGAGCAGTACTTC

j_call: TRBJ1-5
v_call: TRBV7-8
d_call: -
clone_size: -
cdr3_aa: CASSLVPVSNQPQHF
cdr3_nt: TGTGCCAGCAGCTTAGTCCCCGTTAGCAATCAGCCCCAGCATTTT

j_call: TRBJ2-1
v_call: TRBV28
d_call: -
clone_size: once
cdr3_aa: CASSLQTNPFKVYEQFF
cdr3_nt: TGTGCCAGCAGTTTACAAACAAACCCATTTAAGGTCTATGAGCAGTTCTTC

j_call: TRBJ1-2
v_call: TRBV5-5
d_call: -
clone_size: -
cdr3_aa: CASSFRGPHYGYTF
cdr3_nt: TGTGCCAGCAGCTTTCGGGGGCCCCACTATGGCTACACCTTC

j_call: TRBJ1-1
v_call: TRBV7-7
d_call: -
clone_size: hyperexpanded
cdr3_aa: CASSLTLNTEAFF
cdr3_nt: TGTGCTAGCAGCCTGACATTGAACACTGAAGCTTTCTTT

j_call: TRBJ1-3
v_call: TRBV27
d_call: -
clone_size: -
cdr3_aa: CASSLNVGAGNTIYF
cdr3_nt: TGTGCCAGCAGTTTAAACGTGGGAGCTGGAAACACCATATATTTT

j_call: TRBJ1-6
v_call: TRBV5-6
d_call: -
clone_size: -
cdr3_aa: CASSQTPSLYSPLHF
cdr3_nt: TGTGCCAGCAGCCAAACTCCTTCTCTTTATTCACCCCTCCACTTT

j_call: TRBJ1-5
v_call: TRBV19
d_call: TRBD1
clone_size: few
cdr3_aa: CASNFNGDRTRAQHF
cdr3_nt: TGTGCCAGTAACTTTAACGGGGACAGGACCCGGGCCCAGCATTTT

j_call: TRBJ2-7
v_call: TRBV19
d_call: -
clone_size: -
cdr3_aa: CASSGTWGREQYF
cdr3_nt: TGTGCCAGTAGTGGGACCTGGGGCCGCGAGCAGTACTTC

j_call: TRBJ1-5
v_call: TRBV4-1
d_call: -
clone_size: -
cdr3_aa: CASSQGAGVKNQPQHF
cdr3_nt: TGCGCCAGCAGCCAGGGCGCAGGGGTGAAAAATCAGCCCCAGCATTTT

j_call: TRBJ1-2
v_call: TRBV19
d_call: -
clone_size: -
cdr3_aa: CASSKSGAYGYTF
cdr3_nt: TGTGCCAGTAGTAAATCAGGGGCCTATGGCTACACCTTC